This T cell receptor beta chain was obtained from a study of blood T cell repertoires in COVID-19. Study-level background: Both acute and convalescent COVID-19 samples were obtained from the United States, Italy and Spain. Sample material is recorded as cDNA or gDNA derived from T cells, B-cell-depleted T cells, or PBMCs.

Methods used by the authors: Estimation of nucleated cell counts relied on the amplification of reference gene primers. Generated by immunoSEQ multiplex PCR, the TCRdb table keeps only in-frame clones and is missing some. V, J and clone size are those of that table, while D and trimming were read from the DNA. The data show a few hundred thousand clones, roughly 85% seen once. Germline CDR1 and CDR2: MNHNY and SVGAGI (reference sequence). CDR3 length equals 14 residues. The V gene end was trimmed by 8 bases and the J gene end by 5 bases; junction bases not matched to a gene: 8. The chain has TRBV6-6 and TRBJ2-2; 7 nucleotides match TRBD2. Sequencing input: peripheral blood. The clonotype originates from a human donor in a cohort sampled during active COVID-19. DNA for the CDR3: TGTGCCAGCCTGGGGGGGGTGTTTACCGGGGAGCTGTTTTTT. This translates into CASLGGVFTGELFF.